This T cell receptor beta chain stems from a study of human T cells and chemical hapten exposure. This clonotype was detected ten times or more. TCRdb fed the RACE reads into MiXCR, producing one record per CDR3 protein. The data hold some 330,000 distinct CDR3 sequences, with approximately 5.8% observed a single time. As to time point: pre-sensitization, week 0. Sample treatment: therapeutic diphenylcyclopropenone sensitization with weekly scalp DPC. The CDR3 has 12 amino acids. V gave up 3 bases and J gave up 8 bases, with 9 bases separating them. The material sequenced was whole blood, taken in connection with sensitization to the hapten diphenylcyclopropenone (DPC). This clonotype originated in a woman aged 18-29 years with alopecia areata. Some clones in this sample may be carry-over from other donors' samples. This chain uses TRBV12-3 or TRBV12-4 with TRBJ2-3, with unresolved D. The CDR3 reads CASSFRDGTQYF. The CDR3 DNA reads as TGTGCCAGCAGTTTTAGAGACGGTACGCAGTATTTT.